This entry lists 29 T cell receptor beta chains sequenced from one sample in a study of OX40 agonist ivuxolimab in advanced cancers. TCRdb keeps only in-frame clones here, not all; method: immunoSEQ multiplex PCR. Among 50,000 to 70,000 clones listed, about 93% were seen once. The specimen comprised CD4+ or CD8+ T cells sorted from blood, sampled in a trial of the OX40 agonist ivuxolimab. Receptor source: an adult with an advanced solid tumor such as melanoma, head and neck, liver or kidney cancer.

V usage is TRBV5-8 and J usage is TRBJ1-5, with a possible D match to TRBD1 (6 bases). Trimming pared 4 bases from V and 4 bases from J, leaving 21 bases between. This CDR3 spans 17 amino acids. Per the germline V gene, CDR1 is SGHTS and CDR2 is YDEGEE. In DNA, the CDR3 is TGTGCCAGCAGCGGCGGCACAGGGTTAGGTCGTAATCAGCCCCAGCATTTT. Translating it yields CASSGGTGLGRNQPQHF.

This clone is a singleton in its sample. CDR3 amino acids: CASSFGTGPYEQYF. The DNA for the CDR3 is TGTGCCAGCAGCTTCGGGACAGGGCCCTACGAGCAGTACTTC. The rearrangement links TRBV27 to TRBJ2-7, with 9 bases lining up with TRBD1. There are 14 residues in the CDR3. V dropped 6 bases and J dropped 2; count of bases not matched to a gene: 5. Germline loops: CDR1 MNHEY, CDR2 SMNVEV (reference sequence).

The chain has TRBV9 and TRBJ1-4, with TRBD1 identical over 12 bases. V was pared by 3 bases and J by 6 bases, with 6 bases of the junction left unmatched. The CDR3 is made up of 16 amino acids. Per the germline V gene, CDR1 is SGDLS and CDR2 is YYNGEE. CDR3 nucleotides: TGTGCCAGCAGCGAGGGGACAGGGGGCCGAGATGAAAAACTGTTTTTT. It encodes CASSEGTGGRDEKLFF.

The chain has TRBV7-9 and TRBJ2-7; TRBD2 might be the D (6 bases). The CDR3 has 13 amino acids. In germline, CDR1 is SEHNR, CDR2 FQNEAQ (reference sequence). The germline V and J ends were trimmed by 5 bases and 3 bases, with 11 bases remaining between them. CDR3 sequence (DNA): TGTGCCAGCAGCCCCGGGGGTATCTACGAGCAGTACTTC. Amino acid sequence: CASSPGGIYEQYF.

The chain couples TRBV28 to TRBJ2-7, with 13 bases matching TRBD2. Germline CDR1 is MDHEN and CDR2 is SYDVKM. The V segment lost 6 bases and the J segment 5 bases; nucleotides outside the gene matches: 4. This CDR3 comprises 14 residues. CDR3 protein: CASSGLAGVNEQYF. In nucleotides, the CDR3 is TGTGCCAGCAGCGGACTAGCGGGAGTTAACGAGCAGTACTTC.

CDR3 DNA: TGTGCCAGCAGTTTTACTAATCAGCCCCAGCATTTT. As protein: CASSFTNQPQHF. The rearrangement uses TRBV27 and TRBJ1-5; D is uncertain. CDR3 length: 12 amino acids. Germline CDR1 is MNHEY and CDR2 is SMNVEV (reference sequence). V was pared by 3 bases and J by 4 bases, with 4 bases between.

The chain employs TRBV13 and TRBJ2-5, with 7 bases aligning to TRBD2. This CDR3 has 16 residues. Trimming cost V 5 bases and J 3 bases; bases outside gene matches: 12. CDR1 PRHDT and CDR2 FYEKMQ come from the germline V gene (reference sequence). The CDR3 nucleotides are TGTGCCAGCAGCGCCCCGGGACTCGCGGGGGAAGAGACCCAGTACTTC. The encoded protein is CASSAPGLAGEETQYF.

Here the CDR3 reads CASSEESWPCEQYF. Here the CDR3 DNA reads TGTGCCAGCAGTGAAGAATCTTGGCCCTGCGAGCAGTACTTC. The rearrangement links TRBV6-1 to TRBJ2-7; D not resolved. The CDR3 is 14 residues long. Looked up from germline, CDR1 is MNHNS and CDR2 is SASEGT. Deletions cut 1 base from V and 6 bases from J, with 13 bases between.

The chain recombines TRBV6-5 with TRBJ1-1; a possible D gene is TRBD1 (6 bases). Deletions cut 5 bases from V and 5 bases from J, with 15 bases between. CDR3 length equals 14 residues. Germline CDR1 is MNHEY and CDR2 is SVGAGI. This chain's CDR3 is CASSRPGAETEAFF. The CDR3 DNA sequence: TGTGCCAGCAGTCGCCCGGGGGCTGAGACTGAAGCTTTCTTT.

The chain has TRBV7-8 and TRBJ2-1, with 7 bases fitting TRBD1. The CDR3 consists of 15 residues. Germline CDR1 and CDR2: SGHVS and FQNEAQ. The trim removed 6 bases at V and 1 base at J, leaving 6 bases unmatched. The CDR3 region is CASRPPGQSYNEQFF. CDR3 coding DNA: TGTGCCAGCAGGCCACCGGGACAGTCCTACAATGAGCAGTTCTTC.

The rearrangement joins TRBV28 to TRBJ2-5; the match to TRBD1 covers 7 bases. The germline gives CDR1 MDHEN, CDR2 SYDVKM. CDR3 size: 15 residues. The V segment lost 3 bases and the J segment 4 bases; nucleotides outside the gene matches: 8. CDR3 DNA: TGTGCCAGCAGTTTTTTACAGGGGACCGGAGAGACCCAGTACTTC. Its protein product is CASSFLQGTGETQYF.

The chain couples TRBV7-8 to TRBJ2-3; a weak D match, TRBD1 (6 bases). This CDR3 is 15 amino acids long. Looked up from germline, CDR1 is SGHVS and CDR2 is FQNEAQ. The V and J ends lost 10 bases and 2 bases respectively, with 19 bases between them. CDR3 region: CATADRTNDTDTQYF. CDR3 DNA sequence: TGTGCCACCGCCGACAGGACGAATGACACAGATACGCAGTATTTT.

The chain recombines TRBV28 with TRBJ2-1; maybe TRBD2 (7 bases). The CDR3 has 15 amino acids. The V gene lost 4 bases and the J gene lost 8 bases, with 18 bases spanning the gap. Germline V gene sequence: CDR1 MDHEN, CDR2 SYDVKM. The CDR3 here is CASSSRTLGGDEQFF. The CDR3 DNA sequence: TGTGCCAGCAGTTCCCGGACTCTAGGGGGGGATGAGCAGTTCTTC.

V gene TRBV7-2 combines with J gene TRBJ2-7, with TRBD2 as a possible D gene (7 bases). Trimming removed 1 base from V and 5 bases from J, with 24 bases in between. CDR1 and CDR2 (germline): SGHTA, FQGNSA. The CDR3 loop spans 18 amino acids. The CDR3 DNA sequence: TGTGCCAGCAGCTTAGAACTCGCGGGGGCTGGGGATGGGCACGAGCAGTACTTC. It is translated as CASSLELAGAGDGHEQYF. Full variable domain (outside the CDR3, taken from reference TRBV7-2 and TRBJ2-7): GAGVSQSPSNKVTEKGKDVELRCDPISGHTALYWYRQSLGQGLEFLIYFQGNSAPDKSGLPSDRFSAERTGGSVSTLTIQRTQQEDSAVYLCASSLELAGAGDGHEQYFGPGTRLTVT.

V and J are TRBV5-6 and TRBJ1-3; D ambiguous. The CDR3 loop spans 16 amino acids. Per germline, CDR1 SGHDT and CDR2 YYEEEE. The V end lost 3 bases, the J end lost 0 bases, and 13 bases lay between the germline ends. Here the CDR3 DNA reads TGTGCCAGCAGCTCAGACATGCTCCTCTCTGGAAACACCATATATTTT. Its protein is CASSSDMLLSGNTIYF.

This clone occurred once. V and J are TRBV5-6 and TRBJ2-2; 8 nucleotides match TRBD2. Trimming took 2 bases from V and 7 from J; bases not matched to a gene: 10. This CDR3 region has 16 residues. Germline values: CDR1 SGHDT, CDR2 YYEEEE. The CDR3 DNA reads TGTGCCAGCAGCTTACCACTAGCGGAGGGTGGCGGGGAGCTGTTTTTT. This sequence encodes CASSLPLAEGGGELFF.

V gene TRBV9 combines with J gene TRBJ1-1, with TRBD1 identical over 7 bases. V shed 4 bases and J 8 bases; nucleotides not matched to a gene: 17. This CDR3 spans 16 amino acids. Germline CDR1 SGDLS, CDR2 YYNGEE. The CDR3 bases are TGTGCCAGCAGCCTGTCGACCGGGACAGTCCTTTCCGAAGCTTTCTTT. It codes for CASSLSTGTVLSEAFF.

The chain uses TRBV9 and TRBJ1-1; 8 bases fit TRBD1. CDR1 and CDR2 from the germline V gene are SGDLS and YYNGEE. The CDR3 length is 13 residues. V trimming: 2 bases; J trimming: 5 bases; junction bases outside the gene matches: 2. Written as DNA, the CDR3 is TGTGCCAGCAGCGTCAGGACAGGGACTGAAGCTTTCTTT. Translating it yields CASSVRTGTEAFF. Full variable domain (outside the CDR3, taken from reference TRBV9 and TRBJ1-1): DSGVTQTPKHLITATGQRVTLRCSPRSGDLSVYWYQQSLDQGLQFLIQYYNGEERAKGNILERFSAQQFPDLHSELNLSSLELGDSALYFCASSVRTGTEAFFGQGTRLTVV.

This chain connects TRBV6-5 to TRBJ2-7; TRBD2 is a possible D gene (5 bases). Germline CDR1 is MNHEY and CDR2 is SVGAGI. There are 13 residues in the CDR3. The V end lost 0 bases, the J end lost 3 bases, and 6 bases lay between the germline ends. The CDR3 coding sequence is TGTGCCAGCAGTTACTCTCGGGACTACGAGCAGTACTTC. It codes for CASSYSRDYEQYF.

The J gene is TRBJ2-1, the V gene TRBV7-8; maybe TRBD1 (8 bases). The CDR3 has 16 residues. The V gene's germline CDR1 is SGHVS and CDR2 FQNEAQ. V gave up 8 bases and J gave up 3 bases, with 20 bases separating them. Here the CDR3 DNA reads TGTGCCAGCTATCAAGCGGGACAGGCACGCTACAATGAGCAGTTCTTC. This gives the protein CASYQAGQARYNEQFF. Together with reference TRBV7-8 and TRBJ2-1, the CDR3 gives the full variable domain: GAGVSQSPRYKVAKRGQDVALRCDPISGHVSLFWYQQALGQGPEFLTYFQNEAQLDKSGLPSDRFFAERPEGSVSTLKIQRTQQEDSAVYLCASYQAGQARYNEQFFGPGTRLTVL.

The rearrangement uses TRBV7-9 and TRBJ2-5, with D possibly being TRBD2 (6 bases). V was shortened by 1 base and J by 7 bases, with 10 bases between the two germline ends. The CDR3 covers 13 residues. Germline V lookup: CDR1 SEHNR, CDR2 FQNEAQ (reference sequence). CDR3 sequence: CASSLGTGGTQYF. CDR3 DNA sequence: TGTGCCAGCAGCTTAGGAACCGGGGGGACCCAGTACTTC.

This clone showed up just once. V is TRBV18 and J is TRBJ2-7; D gene ambiguous. The CDR3 spans 10 residues. The germline gives CDR1 KGHSH, CDR2 LQKENI. Trimming took 6 bases from V and 2 from J, leaving 2 bases between them. The DNA of the CDR3 is TGTGCCAGCTCCCCCTACGAGCAGTACTTC. It translates to CASSPYEQYF.

The rearrangement uses TRBV19 and TRBJ1-2; no definite D call. V lost 5 bases and J 3 bases, leaving 16 bases between the germline ends. CDR1 is LNHDA, CDR2 SQIVND, per germline (reference sequence). The CDR3 extends over 15 amino acids. The DNA for the CDR3 is TGTGCCAGTAGTGCCCCGATAGGCGGAGACTATGGCTACACCTTC. Amino acids: CASSAPIGGDYGYTF.

J is TRBJ1-1 and V is TRBV9, with D perhaps matching TRBD1 (6 bases). Trimming stripped 3 bases from V and 3 bases from J, with 15 bases between. The germline gives CDR1 SGDLS, CDR2 YYNGEE. This CDR3 comprises 15 residues. The CDR3 region has the DNA TGTGCCAGCAGCGGCTTCGCAGGGGCGGACACTGAAGCTTTCTTT. Protein sequence: CASSGFAGADTEAFF.

This chain uses TRBV9 with TRBJ2-3; D not certain. CDR1 is SGDLS and CDR2 is YYNGEE in the germline V gene. CDR3 length: 13 amino acids. V lost 4 bases and J 2 bases, leaving 8 bases between the germline ends. The CDR3, as DNA: TGTGCCAGCAGCTCGAGCTCCACAGATACGCAGTATTTT. This encodes CASSSSSTDTQYF.

The rearrangement uses TRBV9 and TRBJ1-1; D not resolved. CDR1 is SGDLS and CDR2 is YYNGEE in the germline V gene. There are 14 residues in the CDR3. The V and J ends lost 0 bases and 1 base respectively, with 7 bases between them. The CDR3 DNA follows: TGTGCCAGCAGCGTAGGTTCGGGGAACACTGAAGCTTTCTTT. It specifies CASSVGSGNTEAFF.

The genes are TRBV5-6 and TRBJ2-7; 7 bases agree with TRBD1. The CDR3 covers 14 residues. The germline CDR1 and CDR2 sequences are SGHDT and YYEEEE. The trim removed 4 bases at V and 4 bases at J, leaving 8 bases unmatched. This CDR3 is CASSRTDRDYEQYF. The DNA of the CDR3 is TGTGCCAGCAGCCGTACCGACAGGGATTACGAGCAGTACTTC.

The V gene is TRBV11-1, the J gene TRBJ2-1; TRBD2 matches at 12 bases. Germline V gives CDR1 SGHAT, CDR2 FQDESV (reference sequence). The CDR3 totals 17 residues. V shed 5 bases, J shed 4 bases, and the junction held 9 bases outside the gene matches. Here the CDR3 DNA reads TGTGCCAGCAGCGCTCTAGCGGGAGGGCCCCCGTACAATGAGCAGTTCTTC. This encodes CASSALAGGPPYNEQFF.

This clone was counted once. The chain links TRBV7-3 to TRBJ2-3; 7 bases are shared with TRBD1. V lost 0 bases and J lost 4; bases outside the gene matches: 4. This CDR3 has 15 amino acids. Germline-derived CDR1 and CDR2 are SGHTA and FQGTGA. The CDR3 protein is CASSLTGGTADTQYF. CDR3 sequence (DNA): TGTGCCAGCAGCTTAACAGGGGGCACGGCAGATACGCAGTATTTT.